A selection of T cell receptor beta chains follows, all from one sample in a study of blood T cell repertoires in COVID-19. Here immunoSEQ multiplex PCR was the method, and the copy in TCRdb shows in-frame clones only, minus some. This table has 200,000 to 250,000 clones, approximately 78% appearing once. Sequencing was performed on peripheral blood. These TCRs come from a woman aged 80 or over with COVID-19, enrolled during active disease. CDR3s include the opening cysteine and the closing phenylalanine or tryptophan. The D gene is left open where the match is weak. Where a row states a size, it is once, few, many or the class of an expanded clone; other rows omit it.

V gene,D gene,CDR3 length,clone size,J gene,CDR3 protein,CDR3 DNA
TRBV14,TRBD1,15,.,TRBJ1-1,CASSRRQGVNTEAFF,TGTGCCAGCAGCCGCCGACAGGGGGTGAACACTGAAGCTTTCTTT
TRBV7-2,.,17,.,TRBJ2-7,CASSPRGGTRSSYEQYF,TGTGCCAGCAGCCCTAGAGGCGGGACTCGGAGCTCCTACGAGCAGTACTTC
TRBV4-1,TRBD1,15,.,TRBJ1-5,CASSPQGQNNQPQHF,TGCGCCAGCAGCCCCCAGGGACAGAACAATCAGCCCCAGCATTTT
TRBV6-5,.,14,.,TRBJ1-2,CASSYLRQDYGYTF,TGTGCCAGCAGTTACTTACGACAGGACTATGGCTACACCTTC
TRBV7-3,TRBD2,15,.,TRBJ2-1,CASSASSGRNNEQFF,TGTGCCAGCAGCGCCTCTAGCGGGAGAAACAATGAGCAGTTCTTC
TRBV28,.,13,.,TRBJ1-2,CATPRVVGYGYTF,TGTGCCACCCCCAGGGTGGTAGGATATGGCTACACCTTC
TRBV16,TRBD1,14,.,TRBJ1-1,CASSRGTANTEAFF,TGTGCCAGCAGTCGAGGGACAGCGAACACTGAAGCTTTCTTT
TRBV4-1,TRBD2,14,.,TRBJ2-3,CASSQPAGGRTQYF,TGCGCCAGCAGCCAACCAGCGGGAGGTCGTACGCAGTATTTT
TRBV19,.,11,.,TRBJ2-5,CASSMRETQYF,TGTGCCAGTAGTATGAGGGAGACCCAGTACTTC
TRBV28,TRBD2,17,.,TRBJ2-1,CASNFMGLAGVRNEQFF,TGTGCCAGCAATTTTATGGGACTAGCGGGAGTACGCAATGAGCAGTTCTTC
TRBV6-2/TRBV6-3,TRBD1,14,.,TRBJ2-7,CASSYTGVNYEQYF,TGTGCCAGCAGTTATACAGGGGTGAACTACGAGCAGTACTTC
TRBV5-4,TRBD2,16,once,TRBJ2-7,CASSQIGRGAAYEQYF,TGTGCCAGCAGCCAGATCGGGCGGGGGGCGGCCTACGAGCAGTACTTC
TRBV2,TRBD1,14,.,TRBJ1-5,CASSDRGAGQPQHF,TGTGCCAGCAGCGACAGGGGGGCAGGCCAGCCCCAGCATTTT
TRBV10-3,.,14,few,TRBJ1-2,CAISESGLLYGYTF,TGTGCCATCAGTGAGTCCGGACTCCTCTATGGCTACACCTTC